These T cell receptor beta chains were read from a single sample in a study of PD-L1 blockade in urothelial cancer. Clones were read by immunoSEQ multiplex PCR, and TCRdb kept only the in-frame ones, dropping some. The data show fewer than 45,000 clones, around 83% seen once. Sequenced here: PBMCs, sampled around atezolizumab (anti-PD-L1) treatment. Receptors were obtained from a man aged 55-75 years with urothelial cancer. The CDR3 runs from the conserved cysteine through the conserved F or W.

v_call	cdr3_aa
TRBV5-1	CASSLASRYEQYF
TRBV7-9	CASSLGVATNEKLFF
TRBV10-3	CAISRTAWELFF
TRBV18	CASSPGQPNSPLHF
TRBV28	CASSRPGQLNYEQYF
TRBV7-2	CASSLSQGVETQYF
TRBV28	CASSVQGVGPGELFF
TRBV10-1	CASSETSFPYEQYF
TRBV6-8	CASSKSGRWSYEQYF
TRBV28	CASSRGGSVDTQYF
TRBV29-1	CSVDGLAGTYEQYF
TRBV27	CASSKGQGSYEQYF
TRBV19	CASSRSPLGDTEAFF
TRBV5-1	CASSQLAGDTQYF
TRBV5-6	CASIIGGGYSYNEQFF
TRBV14	CASSQLASTDTQYF
TRBV7-8	CASSLLGWTSGTNTGELFF
TRBV5-1	CASSLGLAGGTSTDTQYF
TRBV5-4	CARAPGTSGRAESYEQYF
TRBV10-2	CASTGLAGMETQYF
TRBV18	CASSHKSGNTEAFF
TRBV5-1	CASSLAAGAEIGTEAFF
TRBV7-9	CASSLEGF
TRBV7-8	CASSLAQNNSPLHF
TRBV11-2	CASSLNIRANTEAFF
TRBV28	CASIRDYMNTGELFF
TRBV6-4	CASRTGVDTGELFF
TRBV28	CASSLVSHRGWGYTF
TRBV10-2	CASSESGGGRKTF
TRBV18	CASSSSDRVAGNTIYF
TRBV23-1	CARPFHRDRVRETQYF
TRBV28	CASSFRGGLAFF
TRBV7-2	CASSLVPGVGTDTQYF
TRBV10-1	CASSGSREKLFF
TRBV6-4	CASSSLNWRGNTIYF
TRBV10-1	CASSEPGPGDQPQHF
TRBV11-2	CASSPDRTTGELFF
TRBV2	CASSARSFYEQYF
TRBV18	CASSPSIGTDRNEKLFF
TRBV5-1	CASSVASTNEKLFF
TRBV30	CAWCPGDSRNEQYF
TRBV18	CASSLGSGTGGNYGYTF
TRBV19	CASSIRTGQDQPQHF
TRBV19	CASSTGDRGFYEQYF
TRBV14	CASSQDPAGKGTQYF
TRBV4-2	CASSQALADTDTQYF
TRBV7-2	CASSLARQNTEAFF
TRBV6-4	CASSDLAGVGYNEQFF
TRBV5-1	CASSLEHLPGTEAFF
TRBV29-1	CSVLRPRPTEAFF
TRBV28	CASSSAGTGDVFRYF
TRBV25-1	CASSEPTGLGETQYF
TRBV11-2	CASSSTGGPGELFF